These T cell receptor beta chains were read from a single sample in a study of T cell repertoires in ileal Crohn's disease. Produced via immunoSEQ multiplex PCR; TCRdb's table is partial and in-frame only. The data show around 1,600 clones, approximately 86% seen once. The sequencing input was ileal tissue. These receptors were taken from an adult with Crohn's disease. CDR3s include the opening cysteine and the closing phenylalanine or tryptophan. D genes are given only for firm matches. Expanded clones get a size class; other rows say once, few or many, or leave the size out.

d_gene	abundance	v_gene	j_gene	CDR3nt	CDR3aa
NA	NA	TRBV11-2	TRBJ2-7	TGTGCCAGCAGCTCCGAGCTCTACGAGCAGTACTTC	CASSSELYEQYF
TRBD2	NA	TRBV10-2	TRBJ2-3	TGCGCCAGCAACCCTAAAAAGCGGGGACTTACAGATACGCAGTATTTT	CASNPKKRGLTDTQYF
NA	NA	TRBV5-1	TRBJ2-1	TGCGCCAGCAGCTTAGAACGGTACAATGAGCAGTTCTTC	CASSLERYNEQFF
TRBD1	NA	TRBV28	TRBJ1-2	TGTGCCAGCAGTTCGAGGACAGGGAATGGCTACACCTTC	CASSSRTGNGYTF
NA	few	TRBV4-1	TRBJ1-1	TGCGCCAGCAGCCACCCTATCGACACTGAAGCTTTCTTT	CASSHPIDTEAFF
NA	NA	TRBV5-8	TRBJ2-7	TGTGCCAGCAGCTCGACACAGGTTTACGAGCAGTACTTC	CASSSTQVYEQYF
NA	NA	TRBV5-4	TRBJ1-3	TGTGCCAGCAGCAGGGGGGACACCATATATTTT	CASSRGDTIYF
NA	NA	TRBV7-8	TRBJ1-1	TGTGCCAGCAGCTGGTGGGGAACTGAAGCTTTCTTT	CASSWWGTEAFF
NA	few	TRBV9	TRBJ1-2	TGTGCCAGCAGCGTAGCCAAACACGGGGGTAGGTGGTATGGCTACACCTTC	CASSVAKHGGRWYGYTF
NA	once	TRBV9	TRBJ2-3	TGTGCCAGCTGTATAGGCCTGTCGGGCCAGGATACGCAGTATTTT	CASCIGLSGQDTQYF
NA	NA	TRBV11-1	TRBJ1-5	TGTGCCAGCAGCTTACAGGAGGGACAGCCCCAGCATTTT	CASSLQEGQPQHF
NA	NA	TRBV10-1	TRBJ2-1	TGCGCCAGCAGTGAAGGCAGGGGCAAGAAAAATGAGCAGTTCTTC	CASSEGRGKKNEQFF
TRBD1	NA	TRBV10-3	TRBJ2-5	TGTGCCATCCGGACAGGGGAGGAGGAGACCCAGTACTTC	CAIRTGEEETQYF
NA	NA	TRBV9	TRBJ2-3	TGTGCCAGCAGCCGTTCTCTAGCGCTAGATACGCAGTATTTT	CASSRSLALDTQYF
TRBD2	NA	TRBV4-3	TRBJ2-1	TGCGCCAGCAGCCAAGAATCCCGGAGGGAGGGGCCATCCTACAATGAGCAGTTCTTC	CASSQESRREGPSYNEQFF
TRBD1	NA	TRBV18	TRBJ1-1	TGTGCCAGCTCACCACCGAACAGGGGAGACACTGAAGCTTTCTTT	CASSPPNRGDTEAFF
NA	NA	TRBV6-5	TRBJ2-1	TGTGCCAGCAGTTATACGGCTAAAAATGAGCAGTTCTTC	CASSYTAKNEQFF
TRBD1	NA	TRBV27	TRBJ2-1	TGTGCCAGCAGTCCTACCCCACAGGGGAGAGGCTACAATGAGCAGTTCTTC	CASSPTPQGRGYNEQFF
NA	NA	TRBV14	TRBJ2-7	TGTGCCAGCAGCCAAGGGCCCCCCAGGGAGCAGTACTTC	CASSQGPPREQYF
NA	NA	TRBV28	TRBJ2-7	TGTGCCAGCAGTCTTGGCGCTGATTTCGCCGAGCAGTACTTC	CASSLGADFAEQYF
TRBD2	NA	TRBV7-6	TRBJ2-1	TGTGCCAGCAGCTTTAGCGGGTACAATGAGCAGTTCTTC	CASSFSGYNEQFF
TRBD1	NA	TRBV29-1	TRBJ2-7	TGCAGCGTTGAAGGGACAGGGGTTAACCCCTCCTTC	CSVEGTGVNPSF
NA	NA	TRBV20-1	TRBJ2-1	TGCAGTGCTAGTCGGTATGGTGAGCAGTTCTTC	CSASRYGEQFF
NA	NA	TRBV7-8	TRBJ1-4	TGTGCCAGCGGCTATCCGGGACGGACGGAAAAACTGTTTTTT	CASGYPGRTEKLFF
TRBD1	NA	TRBV2	TRBJ1-6	TGTGCCAGCAGCGATACAGGGGCATATTCACCCCTCCACTTT	CASSDTGAYSPLHF
NA	NA	TRBV28	TRBJ2-1	TGTGCCAGCAGTGGCTGGGTGGAGGGGTCCTCCAGCTCCTACAATGAGCAGTTCTTC	CASSGWVEGSSSSYNEQFF
TRBD1	NA	TRBV6-4	TRBJ1-1	TGTGCCAGCAGCGCCGACAGGGTCTCCACTGAAGCTTTCTTT	CASSADRVSTEAFF
NA	NA	TRBV7-9	TRBJ1-3	TGTGCCAGCAGCCCAGGACAGCCCGGTCCTGGAAACACCATATATTTT	CASSPGQPGPGNTIYF
NA	NA	TRBV5-6	TRBJ1-2	TGTGCCAGCAGCTCGGAGGGTTTAGGCTACACCTTC	CASSSEGLGYTF
NA	NA	TRBV7-8	TRBJ2-3	TGTGCCAGCAGCTTAATTAGGCAGGGCAGGGAGTATTTT	CASSLIRQGREYF
TRBD1	NA	TRBV6-5	TRBJ2-7	TGTGCCAGCAGTCCAAACCAGGGGGACGGGTACGAGCAGTACTTC	CASSPNQGDGYEQYF
NA	NA	TRBV7-9	TRBJ2-2	TGTGCCAGCCCGGGGGATGGCACCGGGGAGCTGTTTTTT	CASPGDGTGELFF
TRBD1	once	TRBV2	TRBJ1-2	TGTGCCAGCAGTGGCGACGGAGGGGGCTCGGGCTACACCTTC	CASSGDGGGSGYTF
NA	NA	TRBV21-1	TRBJ1-4	TGTGCCAGCAGTCGTCAGGTAGCTAAGGTGCATAATGAAAAACTGTTTTTT	CASSRQVAKVHNEKLFF
TRBD1	few	TRBV5-6	TRBJ2-7	TGTGCCAGCAGCTTGGAAGGCGCAGGGACAGGGCGGGGGGAGCAGTACTTC	CASSLEGAGTGRGEQYF
NA	NA	TRBV6-6	TRBJ1-4	TGTGCCAGCAGTTTCCAGAACTGGGCAGATGAAAAACTGTTTTTT	CASSFQNWADEKLFF
NA	NA	TRBV18	TRBJ2-2	TGTGCCAGCTCACGGGGGAAGGTGAACACCGGGGAGCTGTTTTTT	CASSRGKVNTGELFF
NA	NA	TRBV5-4	TRBJ2-7	TGTGCCAGCAGCTTCGTAGGGTACTACGAGCAGTACTTC	CASSFVGYYEQYF
TRBD2	NA	TRBV4-2	TRBJ2-7	TGTGCCAGCAGCCAAGTGTTAGGGGAGGGGTCCTACGAGCAGTACTTC	CASSQVLGEGSYEQYF
NA	NA	TRBV16	TRBJ2-3	TGTGCCAGCAGCCATGGGGGAGATACGCAGTATTTT	CASSHGGDTQYF
NA	once	TRBV4-1	TRBJ1-5	TGCGCCAGCAGCCAAGAGAAGTCAGGTTTCAATCAGCCCCAGCATTTT	CASSQEKSGFNQPQHF
TRBD1	NA	TRBV30	TRBJ2-7	TGTGCCTGGGACAGGGGAGCCTACGAGCAGTACTTC	CAWDRGAYEQYF
NA	NA	TRBV2	TRBJ2-2	TGTGCCAGCAACTCTGGGGGGATCACCGGGGAGCTGTTTTTT	CASNSGGITGELFF
TRBD1	few	TRBV19	TRBJ1-1	TGTGCCAGTAGTTGGGACAGGAACACTGAAGCTTTCTTT	CASSWDRNTEAFF
NA	NA	TRBV9	TRBJ2-3	TGTGCCAGCAGCGAAGACGGGTCCTTGAGAGGGGAGACGCAGTATTTT	CASSEDGSLRGETQYF
TRBD1	NA	TRBV27	TRBJ1-2	TGTGCCAGCAGTTTACGGCACACCCTCGGACAGGTCGTTGGCTACACCTTC	CASSLRHTLGQVVGYTF